These 29 T cell receptor beta chains were sequenced from one sample in a study of beta chain features in type 1 diabetes. No antigen has been assigned to these receptors. Sequenced material consisted of expressed TCRB transcripts (all of the isolated RNA was reverse transcribed). The protocol was immunoSEQ multiplex PCR, while the TCRdb copy is restricted to in-frame clones and leaves out a portion. Counted here are about 260,000 clones, around 20% occurring once; the ten biggest clones make up 0.028%. The study's findings and limits: TCRB CDR3 length was moderately but significantly reduced in all four CD4+ subsets of Type 1 diabetes patients.

Sequenced input: naive CD4+ T cells from blood. The receptors come from a woman aged 35 to 49 with type 1 diabetes.

The sample holds a few counts of this clone. The chain combines TRBV6-5 with TRBJ1-2, with D possibly being TRBD1 (6 bases). The germline V gene has CDR1 MNHEY and CDR2 SVGAGI. The CDR3 loop spans 13 amino acids. Trimming pared 10 bases from V and 9 bases from J, leaving 21 bases between. CDR3 amino acids: CATRQVSPLSYTF. DNA for the CDR3: TGTGCCACCAGACAGGTGTCGCCTCTAAGCTACACCTTC.

This clone was seen more than once but under ten times. The chain is built from TRBV7-9 and TRBJ2-5; perhaps TRBD2 as D (6 bases). Germline V gene sequence: CDR1 SEHNR, CDR2 FQNEAQ (reference sequence). The CDR3 is made up of 13 amino acids. Trimming removed 4 bases from V and 3 bases from J, with 9 bases in between. For the CDR3, the DNA is TGTGCCAGCAGCTGGGGACTCAAAGAGACCCAGTACTTC. Translating it yields CASSWGLKETQYF.

This chain connects TRBV9 to TRBJ1-6; 7 bases match TRBD1. Trimming cost V 0 bases and J 5 bases; bases outside gene matches: 2. CDR3 length equals 15 residues. The germline V gene encodes CDR1 SGDLS and CDR2 YYNGEE. Here the CDR3 reads CASSVGQGHNSPLHF. Here the CDR3 DNA reads TGTGCCAGCAGCGTAGGACAGGGCCATAATTCACCCCTCCACTTT.

This clone was seen only a few times. The V and J genes are TRBV4-1 and TRBJ2-4; 7 bases map to TRBD1. Trimming took 1 base from V and 11 from J; bases not matched to a gene: 5. CDR3 length: 13 residues. The germline V gene encodes CDR1 MGHRA and CDR2 YSYEKL. This chain's CDR3 is CASSQGGTALQYF. The CDR3 bases are TGCGCCAGCAGCCAAGGAGGGACAGCACTTCAGTACTTC.

V usage is TRBV5-1 and J usage is TRBJ2-2, with D possibly TRBD1 on 5 matching bases. The CDR3 covers 14 residues. The V end lost 0 bases, the J end lost 6 bases, and 9 bases lay between the germline ends. CDR1 and CDR2 (germline): SGHRS, YFSETQ. CDR3 nucleotides: TGCGCCAGCAGCTTGGTCCAGGGCCCCGGGGAGCTGTTTTTT. Protein: CASSLVQGPGELFF.

The chain is built from TRBV5-1 and TRBJ2-1; 8 bases match TRBD1. The CDR3 is 15 amino acids. Germline CDR1 reads SGHRS; CDR2 reads YFSETQ. With V trimmed by 4 bases and J by 8 bases, 11 bases remained unmatched. CDR3 loop: CASSTADREGDEQFF. CDR3 DNA: TGCGCCAGCAGCACGGCGGACAGGGAAGGGGATGAGCAGTTCTTC.

The rearrangement joins TRBV5-1 to TRBJ2-1; 8 nucleotides match TRBD2. V trimming: 5 bases; J trimming: 2 bases; junction bases outside the gene matches: 6. Germline CDR1 SGHRS, CDR2 YFSETQ. CDR3 size: 15 residues. In DNA form, the CDR3 reads TGCGCCAGCAGTTCGCCCGGGGGGGCCTACAATGAGCAGTTCTTC. It codes for CASSSPGGAYNEQFF.

The chain couples TRBV18 to TRBJ1-4; D possibly corresponds to TRBD1 (6 bases). CDR1 and CDR2 from the germline V gene are KGHSH and LQKENI. The V gene lost 6 bases and the J gene lost 5 bases, with 10 bases spanning the gap. CDR3 length equals 13 residues. This chain's CDR3 is CASSSGDNEKLFF. The CDR3 bases are TGTGCCAGCTCCTCAGGGGACAATGAAAAACTGTTTTTT.

This chain joins TRBV29-1 and TRBJ1-2, with 8 bases fitting TRBD1. The V segment lost 4 bases and the J segment 0 bases; nucleotides outside the gene matches: 10. Germline V gene lookup returns CDR1 SQVTM and CDR2 ANQGSEA. The CDR3 is 16 residues long. The CDR3 DNA sequence: TGCAGCGTTGCGGACAGGGTAATCGGGACTAACTATGGCTACACCTTC. Translating gives CSVADRVIGTNYGYTF.

In its sample, this clone was seen a few times. The CDR3 region is CASTGVLPEQYF. Here the CDR3 DNA reads TGTGCCAGCACAGGGGTCCTCCCCGAGCAGTACTTC. This rearrangement joins TRBV6-6 to TRBJ2-7; weak D call: TRBD1 (6 bases). The CDR3 spans 12 residues. V lost 7 bases and J 6 bases, leaving 13 bases between the germline ends. Germline V lookup: CDR1 MNHNY, CDR2 SVGAGI (reference sequence).

This clone showed up just a few times. The V call is TRBV30, the J call TRBJ1-1, with D possibly matching TRBD1 (6 bases). This CDR3 is 11 amino acids long. Germline CDR1 is GTSNPN and CDR2 is SVGIG (reference sequence). V lost 4 bases to trimming and J lost 10 bases, with 13 bases between them. CDR3 sequence: CAWILGGGAFF. In DNA, the CDR3 is TGTGCCTGGATCCTAGGGGGTGGAGCTTTCTTT.

This clone has more than one count but fewer than ten. The V call is TRBV5-4, the J call TRBJ2-5; D call uncertain. From germline, CDR1 is SGHNT and CDR2 YYREEE (reference sequence). Trimming removed 0 bases from V and 7 bases from J, with 10 bases in between. The CDR3 is 13 amino acids. CDR3 sequence (DNA): TGTGCCAGCAGCTTGGACTCCCTAGGGACCCAGTACTTC. It codes for CASSLDSLGTQYF.

The chain joins TRBV28 to TRBJ1-3; D gene unclear. This CDR3 region has 16 residues. Per germline, CDR1 MDHEN and CDR2 SYDVKM. With 3 bases removed from V and 2 bases from J, the gap between germline ends came to 14 bases. The CDR3 loop reads CASSFRVRLTGNTIYF. DNA of the CDR3: TGTGCCAGCAGTTTCCGGGTCCGCCTTACTGGAAACACCATATATTTT.

This clone has more than one count but fewer than ten. The chain has TRBV19 and TRBJ2-3; maybe TRBD1 (5 bases). The germline V gene encodes CDR1 LNHDA and CDR2 SQIVND (reference sequence). V was shortened by 3 bases and J by 0 bases, with 10 bases between the two germline ends. The CDR3 is 15 amino acids. CDR3 nucleotides: TGTGCCAGTAGTATGGGGCCTCTCAGCACAGATACGCAGTATTTT. Protein: CASSMGPLSTDTQYF.

This clone was counted once. The CDR3 nucleotides are TGCGCCAGCAGCTCGGGGGGCGGGTACAATGAGCAGTTCTTC. This gives the protein CASSSGGGYNEQFF. V and J are TRBV5-1 and TRBJ2-1; weak D call: TRBD2 (7 bases). V was pared by 3 bases and J by 4 bases, with 11 bases between. The length of the CDR3 is 14 residues. CDR1 is SGHRS, CDR2 YFSETQ, per germline.

This clone showed up just a few times. This chain uses TRBV9 with TRBJ2-1; TRBD1 agrees at 7 bases. V was clipped by 0 bases and J by 4 bases; unmatched bases: 7. CDR3 length: 16 residues. Per the germline V gene, CDR1 is SGDLS and CDR2 is YYNGEE. The CDR3 sequence: CASSVGPGTVYNEQFF. CDR3 DNA sequence: TGTGCCAGCAGCGTAGGACCCGGGACAGTTTACAATGAGCAGTTCTTC.

This clone was recorded a few times. The chain recombines TRBV5-1 with TRBJ1-1, with 7 bases identical to TRBD1. V trimming: 1 base; J trimming: 1 base; junction bases outside the gene matches: 7. Looked up from germline, CDR1 is SGHRS and CDR2 is YFSETQ. The CDR3 sequence is 16 residues long. The CDR3 DNA reads as TGCGCCAGCAGCTTGACTCGGACAGGAGAGAACACTGAAGCTTTCTTT. This encodes CASSLTRTGENTEAFF.

This clone was picked up a small number of times. The V gene is TRBV9, the J gene TRBJ1-2; no reliable D call. Deletions cut 1 base from V and 8 bases from J, with 9 bases between. Germline loops: CDR1 SGDLS, CDR2 YYNGEE. CDR3 length equals 12 residues. The CDR3 sequence: CASSVSEEGYTF. The CDR3 DNA follows: TGTGCCAGCAGCGTATCGGAGGAAGGCTACACCTTC. The full variable domain, with the rest looked up from reference TRBV9 and TRBJ1-2, is DSGVTQTPKHLITATGQRVTLRCSPRSGDLSVYWYQQSLDQGLQFLIQYYNGEERAKGNILERFSAQQFPDLHSELNLSSLELGDSALYFCASSVSEEGYTFGSGTRLTVV.

The sample holds a few counts of this clone. The chain uses TRBV19 and TRBJ2-7, with D possibly being TRBD1 (6 bases). CDR3 length: 14 residues. Per the germline V gene, CDR1 is LNHDA and CDR2 is SQIVND (reference sequence). The ends were cut back, 3 bases at V and 2 bases at J, with 11 bases in the middle. The chain's CDR3 is CASSILGQTYEQYF. As DNA, the CDR3 is TGTGCCAGTAGTATCCTTGGACAGACCTACGAGCAGTACTTC.

This chain uses TRBV7-9 with TRBJ1-1, with D unresolved. The CDR3 spans 14 residues. V lost 5 bases to trimming and J lost 3 bases, with 13 bases between them. CDR1 and CDR2 (germline): SEHNR, FQNEAQ (reference sequence). The CDR3 loop reads CASSTPGRDTEAFF. In DNA form, the CDR3 reads TGTGCCAGCAGCACCCCTGGGAGGGACACTGAAGCTTTCTTT.

The V gene is TRBV7-2, the J gene TRBJ2-7; 10 bases are a match to TRBD1. The CDR3 has 14 residues. The germline V gene has CDR1 SGHTA and CDR2 FQGNSA. The trim removed 6 bases at V and 5 bases at J, leaving 7 bases unmatched. This CDR3 is CASRAGTGADEQYF. The CDR3 DNA reads as TGTGCCAGCAGGGCCGGGACAGGGGCCGACGAGCAGTACTTC.

The V call is TRBV5-4, the J call TRBJ2-7; TRBD1 aligns across 9 bases. V shed 2 bases and J 8 bases; nucleotides not matched to a gene: 8. CDR3 length: 14 residues. Germline lookup yields CDR1 SGHNT and CDR2 YYREEE (reference sequence). The CDR3 region is CASSLGDRVYQQYF. As DNA, the CDR3 is TGTGCCAGCAGCTTAGGGGACAGGGTGTATCAGCAGTACTTC.

CDR3 amino acids: CSVAGTENTEAFF. Written as DNA, the CDR3 is TGCAGCGTTGCCGGGACAGAGAACACTGAAGCTTTCTTT. The chain links TRBV29-1 to TRBJ1-1, with 7 nucleotides matching TRBD1. Trimming removed 4 bases from V and 1 base from J; junction bases left unmatched: 3. The CDR3 has 13 residues. The germline V gene has CDR1 SQVTM and CDR2 ANQGSEA.

The chain couples TRBV30 to TRBJ1-4; D is unclear. CDR3 size: 13 residues. The germline CDR1 and CDR2 sequences are GTSNPN and SVGIG (reference sequence). V dropped 4 bases and J dropped 4 bases, with 10 bases sitting between them. The CDR3 spells CAWTGQYNEKLFF. In DNA, the CDR3 is TGTGCCTGGACTGGGCAGTATAATGAAAAACTGTTTTTT.

This clone was observed a few times. The CDR3 is CASSRDRGPSPLHF. The CDR3, as DNA: TGTGCCAGCTCCCGGGACAGGGGGCCTTCACCCCTCCACTTT. The gene calls are TRBV18 and TRBJ1-6, with 12 bases that match TRBD1. This CDR3 region has 14 residues. Germline V lookup: CDR1 KGHSH, CDR2 LQKENI. J gave up 9 bases and V 6 bases, and 3 bases lay outside the gene matches. The full variable domain, rest sourced from reference TRBV18 and TRBJ1-6, is NAGVMQNPRHLVRRRGQEARLRCSPMKGHSHVYWYRQLPEEGLKFMVYLQKENIIDESGMPKERFSAEFPKEGPSILRIQQVVRGDSAAYFCASSRDRGPSPLHFGNGTRLTVT.

This clone was seen a few times. The chain has TRBV5-1 and TRBJ2-5; D gene uncertain. The CDR3 spans 15 residues. Deletions cut 9 bases from V and 7 bases from J, with 25 bases between. From germline, CDR1 is SGHRS and CDR2 YFSETQ. In DNA, the CDR3 is TGCGCCAACCACCTCCACCCTGCCTCGCTAGGGACCCAGTACTTC. It specifies CANHLHPASLGTQYF. Drawing the rest from reference TRBV5-1 and TRBJ2-5, the complete variable domain is KAGVTQTPRYLIKTRGQQVTLSCSPISGHRSVSWYQQTPGQGLQFLFEYFSETQRNKGNFPGRFSGRQFSNSRSEMNVSTLELGDSALYLCANHLHPASLGTQYFGPGTRLLVL.

V gene TRBV19 combines with J gene TRBJ2-7, with D possibly TRBD2 on 6 matching bases. Germline V CDR1 and CDR2: LNHDA, SQIVND (reference sequence). With 7 bases removed from V and 6 bases from J, the gap between germline ends came to 19 bases. This CDR3 has 14 residues. The CDR3 DNA follows: TGTGCCAGTACCGGAGGGGCCCCCGGGGGCGAGCAGTACTTC. This encodes CASTGGAPGGEQYF.

This clone was counted between two and nine times. Within the sample, other DNA sequences also encode this same CDR3. CDR3 protein: CSVERQADTQYF. Here the CDR3 DNA reads TGCAGCGTTGAAAGACAGGCGGATACGCAGTATTTT. The chain couples TRBV29-1 to TRBJ2-3; a weak D match, TRBD1 (6 bases). Between the trimmed V and J ends, which lost 2 bases and 6 bases, there was a span of 9 bases. CDR1 is SQVTM and CDR2 is ANQGSEA in the germline V gene. This CDR3 region has 12 residues.

The CDR3 here is CASSFPRQGAAGYTF. In nucleotides, the CDR3 is TGTGCCAGCAGCTTCCCCAGACAGGGTGCGGCTGGCTACACCTTC. The gene calls are TRBV5-4 and TRBJ1-2; 7 nucleotides align to TRBD1. Germline CDR1 reads SGHNT; CDR2 reads YYREEE (reference sequence). Trimming cost V 2 bases and J 7 bases; bases outside gene matches: 11. This CDR3 contains 15 residues.